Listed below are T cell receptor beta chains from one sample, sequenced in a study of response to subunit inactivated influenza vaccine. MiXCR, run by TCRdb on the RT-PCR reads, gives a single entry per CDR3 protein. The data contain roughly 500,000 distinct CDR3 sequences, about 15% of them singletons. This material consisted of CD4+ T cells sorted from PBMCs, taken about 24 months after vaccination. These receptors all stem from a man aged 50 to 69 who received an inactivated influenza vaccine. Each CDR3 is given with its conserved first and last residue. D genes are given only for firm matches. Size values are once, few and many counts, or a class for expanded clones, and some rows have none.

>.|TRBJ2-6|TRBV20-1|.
CSAGGGRSGANVLTF
TGCAGTGCCGGGGGAGGTCGCTCTGGGGCCAACGTCCTGACTTTC
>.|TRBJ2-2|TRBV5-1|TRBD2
CASRPGGTGELFF
TGCGCCAGCAGACCGGGGGGGACCGGGGAGCTGTTTTTT
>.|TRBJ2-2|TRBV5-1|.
CASSVSGTLNTGELFF
TGCGCCAGCAGCGTATCCGGGACACTGAACACCGGGGAGCTGTTTTTT
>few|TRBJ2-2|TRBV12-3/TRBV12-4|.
CASSPRLGQLFF
TGTGCCAGCAGTCCCCGGCTCGGGCAGCTGTTTTTT
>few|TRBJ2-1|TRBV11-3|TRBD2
CASSVRGGRGLAGVGSYNEQFF
TGTGCCAGCAGCGTTAGGGGTGGTAGGGGACTAGCGGGAGTGGGCTCCTACAATGAGCAGTTCTTC
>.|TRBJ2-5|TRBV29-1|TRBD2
CSVGTLAGVGTQYF
TGCAGCGTTGGTACACTAGCGGGAGTGGGGACCCAGTACTTC
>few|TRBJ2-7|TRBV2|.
CASSAGRDPRSYEQYF
TGTGCCAGCAGTGCTGGCAGGGACCCAAGGTCCTACGAGCAGTACTTC
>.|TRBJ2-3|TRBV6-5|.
CASSYDHSTDTQYF
TGTGCCAGCAGTTACGACCATAGCACAGATACGCAGTATTTT
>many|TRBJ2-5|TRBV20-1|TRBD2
CSARGLAGMQETQYF
TGCAGTGCTAGGGGCCTAGCGGGTATGCAAGAGACCCAGTACTTC
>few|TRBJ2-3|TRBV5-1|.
CASSLAGGRNTDTQYF
TGCGCCAGCAGCTTGGCCGGGGGACGGAACACAGATACGCAGTATTTT
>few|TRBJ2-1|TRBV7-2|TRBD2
CASSPSGGAQYNEQFF
TGTGCCAGCAGTCCTAGCGGGGGGGCTCAATACAATGAGCAGTTCTTC